This TCR beta chain was documented in a study of regulatory T cells in long-lasting Graves disease. Study results and caveats: Rather than thyroid tissue, only peripheral blood underwent study.

Sequencing libraries for TCR beta were prepared with iRepertoire HTBI primers and Arm-PCR of CDR3 regions. TCRdb analysed the multiplex PCR reads with MiXCR anew, one entry per CDR3 protein. The table lists 700,000 or so distinct CDR3 sequences, 25% to 35% of them singletons. This clonotype occurred many times. Its antigen is unknown. The time point: persistent/refractory GD, antithyroid drugs over 5 years with positive TRAb. PBMC RNA was the source of the TCR library. CDR1 MNHEY and CDR2 SMNVEV come from the germline V gene (reference sequence). V was clipped by 3 bases and J by 0 bases, with 9 bases between them. The length of the CDR3 is 15 residues.

The TCR originated in a female donor with Graves disease. Here the sequenced sample was peripheral blood mononuclear cells (PBMCs), taken when the disease was refractory, from a patient treated with antithyroid drugs. The V and J genes are TRBV27 and TRBJ1-5; weak D call: TRBD1 (5 bases). CDR3 DNA: TGTGCCAGCAGTTTGGGACTCTATAGCAATCAGCCCCAGCATTTT. Its translation: CASSLGLYSNQPQHF.